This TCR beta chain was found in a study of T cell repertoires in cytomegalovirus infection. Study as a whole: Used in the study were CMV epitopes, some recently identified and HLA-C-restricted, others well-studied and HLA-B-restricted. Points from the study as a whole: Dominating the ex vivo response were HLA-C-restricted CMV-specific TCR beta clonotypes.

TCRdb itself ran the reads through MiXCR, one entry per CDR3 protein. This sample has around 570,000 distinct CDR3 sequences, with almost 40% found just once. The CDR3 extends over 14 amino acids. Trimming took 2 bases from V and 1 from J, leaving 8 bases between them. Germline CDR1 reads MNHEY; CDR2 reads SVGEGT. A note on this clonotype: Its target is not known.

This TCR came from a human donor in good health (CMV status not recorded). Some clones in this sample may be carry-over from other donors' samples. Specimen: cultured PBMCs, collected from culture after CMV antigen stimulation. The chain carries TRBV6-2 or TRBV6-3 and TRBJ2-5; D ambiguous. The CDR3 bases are TGTGCCAGCAGTTACAGTCTGCTCCAAGAGACCCAGTACTTC. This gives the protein CASSYSLLQETQYF.